Below, 13 T cell receptor beta chains from the same sample are listed, as sequenced in a study of blood T cell repertoires in COVID-19. Data came from immunoSEQ multiplex PCR; TCRdb stores just in-frame clones and leaves some out. The data hold 250,000 to 300,000 clones, with about 90% observed a single time. The material sequenced was PBMCs or T cells enriched from blood (not recorded which). These receptors came from a human donor in a cohort exposed to, infected with or recovered from COVID-19 (not recorded which). The donor label of this sample is uncertain.

The rearrangement uses TRBV4-3 and TRBJ1-1; TRBD1 agrees at 9 bases. CDR3 length equals 16 residues. CDR1 is LGHNA, CDR2 YSLEER, per germline. V was clipped by 2 bases and J by 4 bases; unmatched bases: 8. CDR3 in amino acids: CASSQHNRGPFTEAFF. In nucleotides, the CDR3 is TGCGCCAGCAGCCAACACAACAGGGGGCCATTCACTGAAGCTTTCTTT.

The rearrangement uses TRBV6-2 or TRBV6-3 and TRBJ1-2; the match to TRBD1 covers 7 bases. The CDR3 covers 15 residues. V shed 4 bases and J 2 bases; nucleotides not matched to a gene: 7. Germline-derived CDR1 and CDR2 are MNHEY and SVGEGT. CDR3 DNA sequence: TGTGCCAGCAGTTCCAGGACAGGAATCAACTATGGCTACACCTTC. Translated, it gives CASSSRTGINYGYTF.

The V gene is TRBV6-5, the J gene TRBJ2-3, with TRBD2 matching 8 bases. V lost 7 bases and J lost 2; bases outside the gene matches: 5. This CDR3 spans 14 amino acids. CDR1 and CDR2 (germline): MNHEY, SVGAGI. The CDR3 region is CASMERGNTDTQYF. For the CDR3, the DNA is TGTGCCAGCATGGAGCGGGGGAACACAGATACGCAGTATTTT.

This chain joins TRBV21-1 and TRBJ1-5; the tabulated D call, TRBD1, remains unverified against the DNA. TRBV21-1 is termed a pseudogene. The CDR3 extends over 22 amino acids. The DNA for the CDR3 is TGTGCCAGCAGCAAAGCGGTGCTTTTGGGAACAGGGGGATTGCAGAGCAATCAGCCCCAGCATTTT. As protein: CASSKAVLLGTGGLQSNQPQHF.

There are a few counts of this clone. The chain carries TRBV30 and TRBJ1-6, with D perhaps matching TRBD1 (6 bases). CDR3 length: 14 amino acids. Germline CDR1 GTSNPN, CDR2 SVGIG (reference sequence). Trimming shortened V by 3 bases and J by 2 bases, and 8 bases separated the two germline ends. CDR3 region: CAWSRGTYNSPLHF. CDR3 sequence (DNA): TGTGCCTGGAGCAGGGGCACCTATAATTCACCCCTCCACTTT.

V usage is TRBV10-1 and J usage is TRBJ1-4; D call uncertain. The CDR3 extends over 18 amino acids. V lost 0 bases and J 8 bases, leaving 22 bases between the germline ends. Germline V gene lookup returns CDR1 WNHNN and CDR2 SYGVQD (reference sequence). This chain's CDR3 is CASSESRTSDSRWEKLFF. CDR3 in DNA: TGCGCCAGCAGTGAGTCGCGGACTAGTGACTCACGGTGGGAAAAACTGTTTTTT.

V usage is TRBV5-4 and J usage is TRBJ2-7, with TRBD1 matching over 9 bases. Germline CDR1 is SGHNT and CDR2 is YYREEE (reference sequence). The CDR3 consists of 14 residues. Germline trimming cut 4 bases from V and 3 bases from J; bases unmatched to any gene: 5. The chain's CDR3 is CASSGGTGRYEQYF. Written as DNA, the CDR3 is TGTGCCAGCAGCGGGGGGACAGGGCGCTACGAGCAGTACTTC.

This clone has just one count. The rearrangement uses TRBV10-3 and TRBJ1-4; 8 bases fit TRBD1. J was trimmed by 15 bases and V by 0 bases; bases with no gene match: 6. Germline CDR1 ENHRY, CDR2 SYGVKD. The CDR3 sequence is 13 residues long. CDR3 coding DNA: TGTGCCATCAGTGAGTCCCTCGGACAGGGAGTGTTTTTT. It encodes CAISESLGQGVFF.

The genes are TRBV7-9 and TRBJ2-1; 8 positions agree with TRBD2. Germline-derived CDR1 and CDR2 are SEHNR and FQNEAQ (reference sequence). The CDR3 has 16 residues. The V and J ends lost 5 bases and 0 bases, in that order; junction bases with no gene match: 6. In DNA, the CDR3 is TGTGCCAGCAGCCCTACGGGGGGGCTCTCCTACAATGAGCAGTTCTTC. It yields the protein CASSPTGGLSYNEQFF.

This chain uses TRBV24-1 with TRBJ2-3, with a possible D match to TRBD1 (6 bases). This CDR3 has 17 amino acids. Germline CDR1 is KGHDR and CDR2 is SFDVKD. V lost 1 base and J 0 bases, leaving 13 bases between the germline ends. The CDR3 nucleotides read TGTGCCACCAGTGATTTTAGAGGGGGACCAAGCACAGATACGCAGTATTTT. This sequence encodes CATSDFRGGPSTDTQYF.

The J gene is TRBJ1-2, the V gene TRBV19; TRBD1 matches at 9 bases. The CDR3 contains 15 residues. CDR1 and CDR2 from the germline V gene are LNHDA and SQIVND (reference sequence). V dropped 4 bases and J dropped 8; count of bases not matched to a gene: 11. CDR3 coding DNA: TGTGCCAGTAGTAGGGCGGGACAGGGCATGGAAGGCTACACCTTC. It encodes CASSRAGQGMEGYTF.

CDR3 DNA sequence: TGTGCCAGCAGTCCCCGTCAGCAGGGCGGGAATGGCTACACCTTC. Translation: CASSPRQQGGNGYTF. The chain combines TRBV28 with TRBJ1-2; tentatively, D is TRBD1 (5 bases). V was cut by 5 bases and J by 6 bases, with 19 bases left in between. Per germline, CDR1 MDHEN and CDR2 SYDVKM. The length of the CDR3 is 15 residues.

This chain uses TRBV2 with TRBJ2-5; TRBD2 aligns across 11 bases. There are 13 residues in the CDR3. V was clipped by 10 bases and J by 4 bases; unmatched bases: 5. Germline V gene sequence: CDR1 SNHLY, CDR2 FYNNEI. The CDR3 sequence is CATGGLAGETQYF. The CDR3 nucleotides are TGTGCCACCGGAGGACTAGCGGGAGAGACCCAGTACTTC.